Here is one T cell receptor beta chain with its context. Its target is not known. The data were obtained in a study of T cell responses to AZD1222 COVID-19 vaccine. Study results and caveats: Most donors were white British, females outnumbered males, and clonal diversity was possibly underestimated.

Trimming stripped 4 bases from V and 3 bases from J, with 15 bases between. The CDR3 loop spans 15 amino acids. Germline assignment: CDR1 MDHEN and CDR2 SYDVKM. Assay used: immunoSEQ multiplex PCR; TCRdb lists only in-frame clones, some missing. The repertoire table contains over 140,000 clones. The TCR originated in an adult in good health. This chain joins TRBV28 and TRBJ1-1; D is unclear. Sequenced: peripheral blood. CDR3 protein: CASSSPSGIDTEAFF. In DNA form, the CDR3 reads TGTGCCAGCAGTTCCCCCTCGGGTATTGACACTGAAGCTTTCTTT. The variable domain in full, completed from reference TRBV28 and TRBJ1-1, reads DVKVTQSSRYLVKRTGEKVFLECVQDMDHENMFWYRQDPGLGLRLIYFSYDVKMKEKGDIPEGYSVSREKKERFSLILESASTNQTSMYLCASSSPSGIDTEAFFGQGTRLTVV.